This paragraph reports one T cell receptor (beta chain). The naive CD8 subset, CD45RO-negative cells positively selected for CCR7, excluded terminally differentiated effector memory CD45RA+ cells. These data belong to a study of shared clonotypes between healthy human individuals. This table comes from immunoSEQ multiplex PCR, and its TCRdb copy is limited to in-frame clones, with some not included. Among about 750,000 clones listed, 90% to 95% were seen once. The CDR3 sequence is 15 residues long. Germline CDR1 and CDR2: SGHTA and FQGNSA. The germline V and J ends were trimmed by 5 bases and 1 base, with 15 bases remaining between them.

The specimen was naive CD8+ T cells sorted from blood. The genes are TRBV7-2 and TRBJ2-7, with no clear D. This receptor was identified in a man aged 30 to 39 in good health. The CDR3 loop reads CASSPGNHRSYEQYF. In DNA form, the CDR3 reads TGTGCCAGCAGCCCCGGCAACCACCGGTCCTACGAGCAGTACTTC.